This T cell receptor beta chain was identified in a study of cytomegalovirus exposure and HLA in healthy donors. Losses at the gene ends were 3 bases for V and 4 bases for J; bases not matched to a gene: 6. Germline assignment: CDR1 MNHNS and CDR2 SASEGT. CDR3 length equals 15 residues. Assay: immunoSEQ multiplex PCR; the TCRdb copy retains only in-frame clones and omits some. Of roughly 60,000 clones in the sample, 90% to 95% are singletons; the top ten hold around 2.2%. This clonotype was sampled from a woman in her thirties in good health and CMV-seronegative. The rearrangement links TRBV6-1 to TRBJ1-2; 9 bases are a match to TRBD1. The sample consisted of PBMCs. Here the CDR3 DNA reads TGTGCCAGCAGTGAGTTTGGACAGGGGTCCTATGGCTACACCTTC. Translated: CASSEFGQGSYGYTF.